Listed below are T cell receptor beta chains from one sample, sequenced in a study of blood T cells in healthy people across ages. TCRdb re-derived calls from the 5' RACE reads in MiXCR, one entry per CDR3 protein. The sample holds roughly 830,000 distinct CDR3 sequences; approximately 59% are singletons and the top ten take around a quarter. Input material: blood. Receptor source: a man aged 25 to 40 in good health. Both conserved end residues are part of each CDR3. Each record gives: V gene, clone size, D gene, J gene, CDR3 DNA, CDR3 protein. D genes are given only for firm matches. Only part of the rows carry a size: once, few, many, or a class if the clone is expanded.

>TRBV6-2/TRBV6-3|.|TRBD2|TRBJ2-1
TGTGCCAGCAGTTACGAGGCCATAGCGGGGGGAGGGGATGAGCAGTTCTTC
CASSYEAIAGGGDEQFF
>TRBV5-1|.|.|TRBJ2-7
TGCGCCAGCAGCCTTCAGGGGGAGGACGAGCAGTACTTC
CASSLQGEDEQYF
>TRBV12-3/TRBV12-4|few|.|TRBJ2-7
TGTGCCAGCAGTGTGACTACCCTCGAGCAGTACTTC
CASSVTTLEQYF
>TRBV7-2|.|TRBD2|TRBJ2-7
TGTGCCAGCAGCTTAACCGGTCGGGGGGACGAGCAGTACTTC
CASSLTGRGDEQYF
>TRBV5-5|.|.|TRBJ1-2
TGTGCCAGCAGCTCGAACCTGGGGGGCAACTATGGCTACACCTTC
CASSSNLGGNYGYTF
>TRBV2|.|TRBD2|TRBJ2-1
TGTGCCAGCAGTAACGGACTAGCGGTACCCAATGAGCAGTTCTTC
CASSNGLAVPNEQFF
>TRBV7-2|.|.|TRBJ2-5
TGTGCCAGCAGCCCCGGCGACGGGGAGACCCAGTACTTC
CASSPGDGETQYF
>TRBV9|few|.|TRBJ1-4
TGTGCCAGCAGCGAGGGAGGGGGGACGGCAACTAATGAAAAACTGTTTTTT
CASSEGGGTATNEKLFF
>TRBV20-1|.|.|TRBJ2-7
TGCAGTGCTAGATCGGGACACAGCTCCTACGAGCAGTACTTC
CSARSGHSSYEQYF
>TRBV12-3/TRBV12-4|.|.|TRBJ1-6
TGTGCCAGCAGTCTACAGGTGAATAATTCACCCCTCCACTTT
CASSLQVNNSPLHF
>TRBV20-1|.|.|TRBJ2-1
TGCAGTGCTAACCCCCGCCTGGGGAATGAGCAGTTCTTC
CSANPRLGNEQFF
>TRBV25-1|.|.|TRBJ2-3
TGTGCTATGTTCCTGGGAACAGATACGCAGTATTTT
CAMFLGTDTQYF
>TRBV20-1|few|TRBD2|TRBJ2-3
TGCAGTGTAGCGGGGGGCCTCCATTACGAAGATACGCAGTATTTT
CSVAGGLHYEDTQYF
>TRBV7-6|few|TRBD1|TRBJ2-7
TGTGCCAGCAGCTCAGTGTATGGGACAGGTCTGCCTCGGAGCTCCTACGAGCAGTACTTC
CASSSVYGTGLPRSSYEQYF
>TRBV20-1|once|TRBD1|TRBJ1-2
TGCAGTGCTCGCCGGGACAGGGGATACTATGGCTACACCTTC
CSARRDRGYYGYTF
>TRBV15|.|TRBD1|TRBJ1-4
TGTGCCACCAGCAGAGATCAGGGGACAGGATTTTTCCTATCCAAACTGTTTTTT
CATSRDQGTGFFLSKLFF
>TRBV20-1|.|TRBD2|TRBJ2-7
TGCAGTGCGGACCTACTAGCGGGATACGAGCAGTACTTC
CSADLLAGYEQYF
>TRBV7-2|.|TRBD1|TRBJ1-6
TGTGCCAGCAGCTTAGCGGGTCAGGGGGTCGGTTCACCCCTCCACTTT
CASSLAGQGVGSPLHF
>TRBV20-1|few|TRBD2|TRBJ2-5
TGCAGTGCTAGAGATTGGAGGACTAGCGGATATCAAGAGACCCAGTACTTC
CSARDWRTSGYQETQYF
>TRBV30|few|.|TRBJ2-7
TGTGCCGGGAGTGTACTATTCGAGCAGTACTTC
CAGSVLFEQYF
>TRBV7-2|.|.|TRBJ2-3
TGTGCCAGCAGCTTAGAGTCTAGCTTGGCAGATACGCAGTATTTT
CASSLESSLADTQYF
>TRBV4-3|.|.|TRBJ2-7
TGCGCCAGCAGCCAAGGAACGGGACACCACTACAATGAGCAGTACTTC
CASSQGTGHHYNEQYF
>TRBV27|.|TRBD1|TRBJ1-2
TGTGCCAGCAGTTACACCGCAGGGGGCGTGTATGGCTACACCTTC
CASSYTAGGVYGYTF
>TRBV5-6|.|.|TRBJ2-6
TGTGCCAGCAGCTTAGCCGCCGCTGGGGCCAACGTCCTGACTTTC
CASSLAAAGANVLTF
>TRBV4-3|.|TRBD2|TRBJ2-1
TGCGCCAGCAGCCTGGGCGGGGGGGCCACCTACGAGCAGTTCTTC
CASSLGGGATYEQFF
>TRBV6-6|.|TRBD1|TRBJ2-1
TGTGCCAGCAGTGTGGGACAGGGTGAGTTCTTC
CASSVGQGEFF
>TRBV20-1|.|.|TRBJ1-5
TGCAGTGCTAGAGTAGTAGACAAGGGCCCCAATCAGCCCCAGCATTTT
CSARVVDKGPNQPQHF
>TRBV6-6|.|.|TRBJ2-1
TGTGCCAGCACCCACCCAGGGGAATTCTACAATGAGCAGTTCTTC
CASTHPGEFYNEQFF
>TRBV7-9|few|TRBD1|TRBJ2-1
TGTGCCAGCAGCCCGGGACAGGGGGCCAACTACAATGAGCAGTTCTTC
CASSPGQGANYNEQFF
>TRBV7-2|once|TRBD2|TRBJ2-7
TGTGCCAGCAGCTTAGCCGGGGGGGCATCGGGTGAGCAGTACTTC
CASSLAGGASGEQYF
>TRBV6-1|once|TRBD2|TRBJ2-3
TGTGCCAGCAGTGTGCGGGGGGGCGATGGAGATACGCAGTATTTT
CASSVRGGDGDTQYF
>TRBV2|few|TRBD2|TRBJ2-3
TGTGCCAGCAGTAGACTAGCGGGGAAAGATACGCAGTATTTT
CASSRLAGKDTQYF
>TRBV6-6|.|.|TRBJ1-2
TGTGCCAGCAGTTACGTTGTCAGGGGAAAAGATGGCTACACCTTC
CASSYVVRGKDGYTF
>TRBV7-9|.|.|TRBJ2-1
TGTGCCAGCAGCCCCAGGGGTTCGGCGGGATTTTACAATGAGCAGTTCTTC
CASSPRGSAGFYNEQFF
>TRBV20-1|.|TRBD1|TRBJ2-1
TGCAGTGCTAGTAGTCCAGGGGGCGGCTCCTACAATGAGCAGTTCTTC
CSASSPGGGSYNEQFF
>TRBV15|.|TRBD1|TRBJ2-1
TGTGCCACCAGCGGGGGACAGGGCTACAATGAGCAGTTCTTC
CATSGGQGYNEQFF
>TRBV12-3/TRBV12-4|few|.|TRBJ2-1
TGTGCCAGCAAGATGGGGCTTAGCCTGGATGAGCAGTTCTTC
CASKMGLSLDEQFF
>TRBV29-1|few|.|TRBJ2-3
TGCAGCGTTGCGTACCTCATCACAGATACGCAGTATTTT
CSVAYLITDTQYF
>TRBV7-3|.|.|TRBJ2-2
TGTGCCAGCAGCTTACGTGGGGGAAGAAACACCGGGGAGCTGTTTTTT
CASSLRGGRNTGELFF
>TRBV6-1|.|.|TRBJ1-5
TGTGCCAGCACCCTAGGGGGGCCCCAGCATTTT
CASTLGGPQHF
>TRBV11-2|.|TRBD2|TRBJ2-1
TGTGCCAGCGCCCTAGCGGTTCGTTACAATGAGCAGTTCTTC
CASALAVRYNEQFF
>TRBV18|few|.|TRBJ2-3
TGTGCCAGCTCACGGGGTACAGAATATACGCAGTATTTT
CASSRGTEYTQYF
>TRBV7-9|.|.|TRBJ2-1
TGTGCCAGCAGCCGAAGTGAGCAGTTCTTC
CASSRSEQFF
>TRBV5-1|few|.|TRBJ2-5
TGCGCCAGCAGCTACGGGCCAGTTGAGGAGCAGTACTTC
CASSYGPVEEQYF
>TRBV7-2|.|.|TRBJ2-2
TGTGCCAGCAGCCAAGTACTCCCTAACACCGGGGAGCTGTTTTTT
CASSQVLPNTGELFF
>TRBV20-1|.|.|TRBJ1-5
TGCAGTGCTAGGGTCAGCCCAGTACCAGATCAGCCCCAGCATTTT
CSARVSPVPDQPQHF
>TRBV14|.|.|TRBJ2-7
TGTGCCAGCAGCCCCCGGACAGTAAACGAGCAGTACTTC
CASSPRTVNEQYF
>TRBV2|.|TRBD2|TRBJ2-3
TGTGCCAGCAACCCCCGACTAGCTTTAGATACGCAGTATTTT
CASNPRLALDTQYF
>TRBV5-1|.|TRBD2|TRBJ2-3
TGCGCCAGCAGCTTCCCTCGTGCGGGGGGTAGCACAGATACGCAGTATTTT
CASSFPRAGGSTDTQYF
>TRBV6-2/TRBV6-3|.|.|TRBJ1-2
TGTGCCAGCAGCAACCCAGGGGAAGGCTACACCTTC
CASSNPGEGYTF
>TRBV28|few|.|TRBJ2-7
TGTGCCAGCATGTTGGCGGGGTCCTACGAGCAGTACTTC
CASMLAGSYEQYF
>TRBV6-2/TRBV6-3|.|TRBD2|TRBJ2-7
TGTGCCAGCAGTTATTCAGCGGGGGTAATCTACGAGCAGTACTTC
CASSYSAGVIYEQYF
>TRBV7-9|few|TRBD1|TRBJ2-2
TGTGCCAGCAGCTCCAGGGGGCAGGAGACCGGGGAGCTGTTTTTT
CASSSRGQETGELFF
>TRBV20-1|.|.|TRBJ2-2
TGCAGTGCTAGAGATCCGGACAGTAACACCGGGGAGCTGTTTTTT
CSARDPDSNTGELFF
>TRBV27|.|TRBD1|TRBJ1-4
TGTGCCAGCAGTCCCGGGACAGGGATTGAAAAACTGTTTTTT
CASSPGTGIEKLFF
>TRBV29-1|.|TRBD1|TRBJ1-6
TGCAGCGTTGGCGACAGGGGTGGTTCACCCCTCCACTTT
CSVGDRGGSPLHF
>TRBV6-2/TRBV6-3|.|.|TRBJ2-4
TGTGCCAGCAGTTTGGGAGGGGGCTTTGGAGCCAAAAACATTCAGTACTTC
CASSLGGGFGAKNIQYF
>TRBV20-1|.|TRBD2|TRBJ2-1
TGCAGTGCAAAACTAGCGGGGCATTACAATGAGCAGTTCTTC
CSAKLAGHYNEQFF
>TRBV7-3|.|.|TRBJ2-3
TGTGCCAGCAGCCTTAACCGGCCAGATACGCAGTATTTT
CASSLNRPDTQYF